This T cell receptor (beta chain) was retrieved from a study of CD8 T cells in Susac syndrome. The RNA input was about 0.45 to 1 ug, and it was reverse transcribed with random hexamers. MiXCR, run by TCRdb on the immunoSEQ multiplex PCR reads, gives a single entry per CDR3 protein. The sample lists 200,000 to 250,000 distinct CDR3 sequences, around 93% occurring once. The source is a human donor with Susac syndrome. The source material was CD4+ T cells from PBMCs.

CDR3: CASSQDLAAGGIETQYF. The CDR3, as DNA: TGCGCCAGCAGCCAAGATCTTGCGGCCGGGGGGATAGAGACCCAGTACTTC. The rearrangement links TRBV4-3 to TRBJ2-5; TRBD2 agrees at 7 bases. In germline, CDR1 is LGHNA, CDR2 YSLEER. Unmatched junction bases numbered 11, after V lost 0 bases and J lost 4 bases. The CDR3 is 17 amino acids.